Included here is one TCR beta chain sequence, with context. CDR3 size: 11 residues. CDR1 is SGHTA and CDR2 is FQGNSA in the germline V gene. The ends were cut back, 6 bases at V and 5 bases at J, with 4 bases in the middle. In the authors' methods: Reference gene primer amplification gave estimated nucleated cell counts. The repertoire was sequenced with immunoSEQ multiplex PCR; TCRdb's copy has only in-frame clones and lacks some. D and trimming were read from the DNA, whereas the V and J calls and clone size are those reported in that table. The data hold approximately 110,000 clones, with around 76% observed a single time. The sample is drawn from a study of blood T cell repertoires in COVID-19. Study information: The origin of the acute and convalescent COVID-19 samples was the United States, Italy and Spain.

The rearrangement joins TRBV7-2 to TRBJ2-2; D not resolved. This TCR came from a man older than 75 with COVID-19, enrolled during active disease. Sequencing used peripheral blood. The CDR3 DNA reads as TGTGCCAGCAGTAATACCGGGGAGCTGTTTTTT. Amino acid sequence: CASSNTGELFF. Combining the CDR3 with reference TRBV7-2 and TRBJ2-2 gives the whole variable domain GAGVSQSPSNKVTEKGKDVELRCDPISGHTALYWYRQSLGQGLEFLIYFQGNSAPDKSGLPSDRFSAERTGGSVSTLTIQRTQQEDSAVYLCASSNTGELFFGEGSRLTVL.